Below are 16 T cell receptor beta chains sequenced from a single sample in a study of blood T cells in healthy people across ages (dated by TCRdb to about 2015). Preparation of the library involved 5' RACE. Sequenced on an Illumina HiSeq 2500. A second PCR of roughly 6 to 11 cycles was run with a J-beta primer mix and a sample-barcoded 5' primer. The public reads were reprocessed in TCRdb via fastp at Q25 and MiXCR, keeping in-frame beta chains. Every distinct CDR3 protein forms one entry, paired with its most common genes and DNA. Counted in this sample were roughly 800,000 distinct CDR3 sequences; roughly 26% of them appeared once. The top ten constitute around 3% of the sample. The same sample was also used in a study of T cells of mothers and their children.

Sequencing was carried out using blood. The origin of the receptors is a boy aged 10-17 years in good health.

This clonotype has more than one count but fewer than ten. This rearrangement joins TRBV7-9 to TRBJ2-5; 10 bases fit TRBD1. The J call may be mistaken, given a closer DNA end match to TRBJ2-7. In germline, CDR1 is SEHNR, CDR2 FQNEAQ (reference sequence). This CDR3 has 17 residues. For the CDR3, the DNA is TGTGCCAGCAGCTTAGGACGACAGGGGGCGCCTTGGAACGAGCAGTACTTC. This codes for CASSLGRQGAPWNEQYF.

The chain links TRBV20-1 to TRBJ1-2; no definite D call. Trimming left V 6 bases short and J 4 bases short, with 15 bases between. The CDR3 runs to 13 residues. Germline V gene lookup returns CDR1 DFQATT and CDR2 SNEGSKA (reference sequence). This chain's CDR3 is CSATLRGLYGYTF. Here the CDR3 DNA reads TGCAGTGCCACCCTCCGGGGTCTCTATGGCTACACCTTC.

This clonotype was counted only a few times. J is TRBJ2-7 and V is TRBV24-1, with a weak D call TRBD2 (6 bases). Trimming left V 5 bases short and J 0 bases short, with 13 bases between. This CDR3 is 15 amino acids long. The germline CDR1 and CDR2 sequences are KGHDR and SFDVKD. This CDR3 reads CATSGGAGPSYEQYF. In DNA form, the CDR3 reads TGTGCCACCAGTGGGGGTGCGGGGCCCTCCTACGAGCAGTACTTC.

This clonotype was found a few times. The V call is TRBV5-1, the J call TRBJ2-5, with D unresolved. The CDR3 length is 13 residues. CDR1 is SGHRS, CDR2 YFSETQ, per germline. V gave up 0 bases and J gave up 0 bases, with 3 bases separating them. DNA of the CDR3: TGCGCCAGCAGCTTGGCCCACCAAGAGACCCAGTACTTC. Translated, it gives CASSLAHQETQYF.

The V call is TRBV20-1, the J call TRBJ1-2; D is uncertain. The CDR3 runs to 9 residues. Germline values: CDR1 DFQATT, CDR2 SNEGSKA (reference sequence). The V end lost 5 bases, the J end lost 9 bases, and 7 bases lay between the germline ends. This CDR3 is CSAGESYTF. CDR3 in DNA: TGCAGTGCTGGGGAAAGCTACACCTTC.

This clonotype showed up just a few times. This chain joins TRBV9 and TRBJ2-7; TRBD1 agrees at 8 bases. In germline, CDR1 is SGDLS, CDR2 YYNGEE. V shed 0 bases, J shed 2 bases, and the junction held 4 bases outside the gene matches. The CDR3 totals 15 residues. In DNA form, the CDR3 reads TGTGCCAGCAGCGTAGCCGGGACAGGAGCCTACGAGCAGTACTTC. Amino acid sequence: CASSVAGTGAYEQYF.

The chain links TRBV7-3 to TRBJ2-5; 8 bases agree with TRBD2. The V gene end was trimmed by 5 bases and the J gene end by 5 bases; junction bases not matched to a gene: 7. Per the germline V gene, CDR1 is SGHTA and CDR2 is FQGTGA. This CDR3 has 14 residues. The CDR3 DNA is TGTGCCAGCAGCATACGGGGGGGCCGGGAGACCCAGTACTTC. This gives the protein CASSIRGGRETQYF. Filled out from reference TRBV7-3 and TRBJ2-5, the complete variable domain reads GAGVSQTPSNKVTEKGKYVELRCDPISGHTALYWYRQSLGQGPEFLIYFQGTGAADDSGLPNDRFFAVRPEGSVSTLKIQRTERGDSAVYLCASSIRGGRETQYFGPGTRLLVL.

The chain has TRBV4-1 and TRBJ1-2; D is unclear. The germline V and J ends were trimmed by 1 base and 2 bases, with 8 bases remaining between them. Germline V lookup: CDR1 MGHRA, CDR2 YSYEKL. The CDR3 extends over 14 amino acids. The CDR3 sequence: CASSQVRRNYGYTF. As DNA, the CDR3 is TGCGCCAGCAGCCAAGTACGACGCAACTATGGCTACACCTTC.

This chain links TRBV6-5 with TRBJ2-3; unclear D gene. CDR3 length: 15 residues. CDR1 is MNHEY and CDR2 is SVGAGI in the germline V gene. The V gene lost 0 bases and the J gene lost 2 bases, with 9 bases spanning the gap. The CDR3 DNA reads as TGTGCCAGCAGTTACTCGATGGGGTACACAGATACGCAGTATTTT. This translates into CASSYSMGYTDTQYF.

The CDR3 loop reads CASSLGTARSTDTQYF. CDR3 DNA sequence: TGCGCCAGCAGCTTGGGTACAGCTAGATCCACAGATACGCAGTATTTT. The chain employs TRBV5-1 and TRBJ2-3; D call uncertain. Trimming cost V 0 bases and J 2 bases, with 13 bases left between them. The germline gives CDR1 SGHRS, CDR2 YFSETQ. The CDR3 has 16 amino acids.

The table lists this clonotype with a few counts. J is TRBJ1-3 and V is TRBV5-5, with D possibly matching TRBD1 (6 bases). Trimming took 4 bases from V and 4 from J, leaving 12 bases between them. From germline, CDR1 is SGHKS and CDR2 YYEKEE (reference sequence). The CDR3 length is 14 residues. In nucleotides, the CDR3 is TGTGCCAGCAGCCGAGAGGGGGTCGGAAACACCATATATTTT. Its translation: CASSREGVGNTIYF.

This clonotype has a handful of counts. The rearrangement links TRBV6-2 or TRBV6-3 to TRBJ1-2, with TRBD1 matching 9 bases. Trimming cost V 5 bases and J 7 bases; bases outside gene matches: 5. The CDR3 spans 13 residues. Germline V gene lookup returns CDR1 MNHEY and CDR2 SVGEGT. The CDR3 bases are TGTGCCAGCAGTGTCCGGGACAGGGCTGGCTACACCTTC. Translated: CASSVRDRAGYTF.

V usage is TRBV14 and J usage is TRBJ2-7; either TRBD1 or TRBD2 may fit D (5 bases each). CDR3 length: 14 amino acids. CDR1 is SGHDN, CDR2 FVKESK, per germline. V was pared by 1 base and J by 9 bases, with 16 bases between. The CDR3 DNA sequence: TGTGCCAGCAGCCAAGCAAGTGGGGGAGTAGGGCAGTACTTC. This encodes CASSQASGGVGQYF.

This chain links TRBV6-1 with TRBJ1-2; D not resolved. This CDR3 region has 17 residues. Germline CDR1 reads MNHNS; CDR2 reads SASEGT. V dropped 2 bases and J dropped 4 bases, with 20 bases sitting between them. CDR3: CASSEMGGTVSGYGYTF. In nucleotides, the CDR3 is TGTGCCAGCAGTGAAATGGGAGGTACTGTCAGCGGCTATGGCTACACCTTC.

This clonotype was counted only a few times. J is TRBJ1-6 and V is TRBV4-1; D perhaps matches TRBD1 (6 bases). There are 17 residues in the CDR3. Between the trimmed V and J ends, which lost 1 base and 3 bases, there was a span of 13 bases. The germline CDR1 and CDR2 sequences are MGHRA and YSYEKL. The DNA for the CDR3 is TGCGCCAGCAGCCAAGCAACCCCGGACAGCTATAATTCACCCCTCCACTTT. Its translation: CASSQATPDSYNSPLHF.

The chain combines TRBV4-1 with TRBJ2-6, with D perhaps matching TRBD1 or TRBD2 (5 bases each). The germline CDR1 and CDR2 sequences are MGHRA and YSYEKL. The CDR3 has 17 residues. V dropped 7 bases and J dropped 0 bases, with 16 bases sitting between them. The CDR3 bases are TGCGCCAGCACCTTGGGGGTTTTTCCCTCTGGGGCCAACGTCCTGACTTTC. The encoded protein is CASTLGVFPSGANVLTF.